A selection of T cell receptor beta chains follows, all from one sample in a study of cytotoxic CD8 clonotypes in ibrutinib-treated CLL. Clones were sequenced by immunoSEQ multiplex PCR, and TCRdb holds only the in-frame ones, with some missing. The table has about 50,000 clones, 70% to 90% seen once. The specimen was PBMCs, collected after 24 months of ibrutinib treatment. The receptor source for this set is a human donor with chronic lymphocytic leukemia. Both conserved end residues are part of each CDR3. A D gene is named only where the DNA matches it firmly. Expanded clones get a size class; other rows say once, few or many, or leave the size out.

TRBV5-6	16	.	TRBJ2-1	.	CASSLVGREAYNEQFF	TGTGCCAGCAGCTTGGTGGGGCGAGAGGCCTACAATGAGCAGTTCTTC
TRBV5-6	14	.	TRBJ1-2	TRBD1	CASSLGLGTGEITF	TGTGCCAGCAGCTTGGGGCTCGGGACAGGGGAAATCACCTTC
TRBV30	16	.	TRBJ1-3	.	CAWSVGPGTSGNTIYF	TGTGCCTGGAGTGTTGGTCCCGGGACATCAGGAAACACCATATATTTT
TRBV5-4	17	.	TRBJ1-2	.	CASRVWGRVSGGYGYTF	TGTGCCAGCAGGGTTTGGGGCAGGGTATCTGGGGGCTATGGCTACACCTTC
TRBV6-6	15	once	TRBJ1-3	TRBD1	CASSQPTGSGNTIYF	TGTGCCAGCAGCCAACCGACAGGGTCTGGAAACACCATATATTTT
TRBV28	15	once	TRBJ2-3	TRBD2	CASSLFLAGGDTQYF	TGTGCCAGCAGTTTATTCCTAGCGGGGGGGGATACGCAGTATTTT
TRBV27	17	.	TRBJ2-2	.	CASSSSGTSGSTGELFF	.
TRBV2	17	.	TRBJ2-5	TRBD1	CASSEERLGQTGETQYF	TGTGCCAGCAGTGAAGAGAGATTGGGTCAGACAGGGGAGACCCAGTACTTC
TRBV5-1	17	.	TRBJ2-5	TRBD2	CASSPLGTSGYQETQYF	TGCGCCAGCAGTCCCCTCGGGACTAGCGGGTACCAAGAGACCCAGTACTTC
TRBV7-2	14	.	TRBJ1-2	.	CASRPPQGHYGYTF	TGTGCCAGCAGGCCACCGCAGGGCCACTATGGCTACACCTTC
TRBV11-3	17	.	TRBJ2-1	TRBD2	CASSYGLAGGILNEQFF	TGTGCCAGCAGCTACGGACTAGCGGGAGGTATTTTGAATGAGCAGTTCTTC
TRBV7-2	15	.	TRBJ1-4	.	CASSSSATTNEKLFF	TGTGCCAGCAGCTCATCGGCAACAACTAATGAAAAACTGTTTTTT
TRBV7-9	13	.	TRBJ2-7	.	CATRPEVGGSQYF	TGTGCCACTAGACCCGAAGTAGGGGGATCGCAGTACTTC
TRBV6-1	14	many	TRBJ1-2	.	CASSPVPSNYGYTF	TGTGCCAGCAGCCCGGTTCCATCTAACTATGGCTACACCTTC
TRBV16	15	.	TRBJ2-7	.	CASSQSRALFYEQYF	TGTGCCAGCAGCCAATCCCGAGCGCTGTTCTACGAGCAGTACTTC
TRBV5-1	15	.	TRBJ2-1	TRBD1	CASSFGTGSYNEQFF	TGCGCCAGCAGCTTTGGGACAGGCTCCTACAATGAGCAGTTCTTC
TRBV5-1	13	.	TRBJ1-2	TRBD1	CASSPGGDYGYTF	TGCGCCAGCAGCCCAGGGGGAGATTATGGCTACACCTTC
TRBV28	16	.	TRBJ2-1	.	CASSPMSVTGNNEQFF	TGTGCCAGCAGCCCGATGTCCGTAACAGGGAACAATGAGCAGTTCTTC
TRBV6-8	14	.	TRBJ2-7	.	CASPRDRSAYEQYF	TGTGCCAGCCCACGCGACAGGTCCGCCTACGAGCAGTACTTC
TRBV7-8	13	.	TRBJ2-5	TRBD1	CASGRDREETQYF	TGTGCCAGCGGCCGGGACAGGGAGGAGACCCAGTACTTC
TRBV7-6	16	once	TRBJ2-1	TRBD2	CASSLSATSGYNEQFF	TGTGCCAGCAGCTTAAGTGCGACTAGCGGGTACAATGAGCAGTTCTTC
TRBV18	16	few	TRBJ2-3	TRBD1	CASSTYGQGLTDTQYF	TGTGCCAGCTCAACCTATGGACAGGGGCTCACAGATACGCAGTATTTT
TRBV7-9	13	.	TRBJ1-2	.	CASSSPFQGGYTF	TGTGCCAGCAGCTCGCCTTTTCAGGGTGGCTACACCTTC
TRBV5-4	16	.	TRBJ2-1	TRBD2	CASSLPGLAGGLRQFF	TGTGCCAGCAGCTTACCAGGACTAGCGGGAGGGCTGAGGCAGTTCTTC
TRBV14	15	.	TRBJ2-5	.	CASSQDLGIQETQYF	TGTGCCAGCAGCCAAGATTTGGGTATCCAAGAGACCCAGTACTTC
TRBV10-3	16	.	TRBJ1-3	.	CAISEGRALSGNTIYF	TGTGCCATCAGTGAAGGCAGGGCTCTCTCTGGAAACACCATATATTTT
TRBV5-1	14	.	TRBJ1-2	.	CASSLDRVSYGYTF	TGCGCCAGCAGCTTGGACAGGGTGAGCTATGGCTACACCTTC
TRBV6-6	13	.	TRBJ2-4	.	CASSYKAKNIQYF	TGTGCCAGCAGTTACAAGGCCAAAAACATTCAGTACTTC
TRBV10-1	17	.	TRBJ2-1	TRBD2	CASSEPRSGTSINEQFF	TGCGCCAGCAGTGAACCCCGCTCCGGGACTAGCATCAATGAGCAGTTCTTC
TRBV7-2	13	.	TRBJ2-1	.	CASSLGSSDEQFF	TGTGCCAGCAGCTTAGGTAGCAGCGATGAGCAGTTCTTC
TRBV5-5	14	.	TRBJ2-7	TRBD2	CASSLVAGGYEQYF	TGTGCCAGCAGCTTGGTAGCGGGAGGATACGAGCAGTACTTC
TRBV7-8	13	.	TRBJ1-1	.	CASSLKQDTEAFF	TGTGCCAGCAGCTTAAAGCAGGACACTGAAGCTTTCTTT
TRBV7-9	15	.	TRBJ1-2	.	CASRPGGGDSTGYTF	TGTGCCAGCAGACCCGGGGGGGGCGACAGCACGGGCTACACCTTC
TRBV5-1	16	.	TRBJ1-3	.	CASSVASPPSGNTIYF	TGCGCCAGCAGCGTGGCCTCCCCGCCCTCTGGAAACACCATATATTTT
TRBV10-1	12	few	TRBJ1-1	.	CASSPGTIEAFF	TGCGCCAGCTCTCCCGGGACCATTGAAGCTTTCTTT
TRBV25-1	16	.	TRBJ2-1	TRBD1	CASSEWGGQGYNEQFF	TGTGCCAGCAGTGAATGGGGGGGACAGGGTTACAATGAGCAGTTCTTC
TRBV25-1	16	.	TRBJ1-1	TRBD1	CASSDGGGQGAGYAFF	TGTGCCAGCAGTGACGGCGGGGGACAGGGGGCCGGGTATGCTTTCTTT
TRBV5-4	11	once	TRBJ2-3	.	CASSDTDTQYF	TGTGCCAGCAGTGACACAGATACGCAGTATTTT
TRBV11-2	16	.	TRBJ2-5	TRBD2	CASSSGLAGSKETQYF	TGTGCCAGCAGCTCGGGACTAGCGGGATCGAAGGAGACCCAGTACTTC
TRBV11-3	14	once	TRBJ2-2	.	CASSFSGTTGELFF	TGTGCCAGCAGCTTCTCCGGGACCACCGGGGAGCTGTTTTTT
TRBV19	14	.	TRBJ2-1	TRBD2	CASSNAGGPWEQFF	TGTGCCAGTAGTAACGCGGGAGGGCCGTGGGAGCAGTTCTTC
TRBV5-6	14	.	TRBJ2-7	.	CASSLVSGVSEQYF	TGTGCCAGCAGCTTGGTGTCAGGGGTGAGCGAGCAGTACTTC
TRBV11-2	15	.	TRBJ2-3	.	CASSLAGLPTDTQYF	TGTGCCAGCAGCTTAGCGGGACTGCCCACAGATACGCAGTATTTT
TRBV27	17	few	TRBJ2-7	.	CASSLSFGGGSSYEQYF	TGTGCCAGCAGTTTATCGTTTGGGGGGGGCAGCTCCTACGAGCAGTACTTC
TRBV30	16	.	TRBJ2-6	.	CAWSEKVFSGANVLTF	TGTGCCTGGAGCGAAAAAGTCTTCTCTGGGGCCAACGTCCTGACTTTC
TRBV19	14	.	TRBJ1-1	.	CASSSSGRGTEAFF	TGTGCCAGTAGTAGTTCAGGGAGGGGCACTGAAGCTTTCTTT